The present T cell receptor beta chain was sequenced within a study of identical twins. This clonotype was detected many times. The antigen is not known. Template switching created a universal primer site, and the cDNA included unique molecular identifiers. TCRdb itself ran the 5' RACE reads through MiXCR, one entry per CDR3 protein. The repertoire consists of 500,000 to 650,000 distinct CDR3 sequences, with about 7.1% occurring once and the leading ten covering 1.6%. The study's findings and limits: The more abundant beta clonotypes in cord blood had fewer insertions, and memory repertoires did not show this. Models underestimated how often monozygotic twins shared out-of-frame TCR alpha. Twin-shared out-of-frame alpha sequences showed excess low generation probability.

Trimming cost V 2 bases and J 1 base, with 9 bases left between them. This CDR3 is built from 15 residues. The data also belong to a second study, concerning yellow fever vaccine responses in identical twins.

Sequencing input: PBMCs. This rearrangement joins TRBV12-3 or TRBV12-4 to TRBJ2-1; the D gene is possibly TRBD2 (6 bases). The receptor's source is a woman between 18 and 29 years old in good health. CDR3 sequence: CASSLSSGSYNEQFF. In DNA form, the CDR3 reads TGTGCCAGCAGTTTAAGCAGCGGGTCCTACAATGAGCAGTTCTTC.